This entry lists 25 T cell receptor beta chains sequenced from one sample in a study of cytomegalovirus exposure and HLA in healthy donors. Both 60 Vbeta primers and 13 Jbeta primers went into the PCR. Sequencing used immunoSEQ multiplex PCR; TCRdb keeps in-frame clones, though not all of them. Seen here are under 130,000 clones, about 81% observed once, and the top ten hold 1.3%. Sequencing used PBMCs. The source is a man aged 25 to 45 in good health and CMV-seronegative.

The V call is TRBV21-1, the J call TRBJ2-5; the listed D gene, TRBD2, was not tested against the DNA. TRBV21-1 is a pseudogene segment. The CDR3 has 20 amino acids. The DNA for the CDR3 is TGTGCCAGCAGCAAAGAAGTCCAAACCGGGGGTCCCTTGGACCAAGAGACCCAGTACTTC. It encodes CASSKEVQTGGPLDQETQYF.

The chain recombines TRBV5-5 with TRBJ1-1, with D maybe TRBD1 (5 bases). The CDR3 is 15 amino acids. The germline V gene has CDR1 SGHKS and CDR2 YYEKEE (reference sequence). With 4 bases removed from V and 5 bases from J, the gap between germline ends came to 18 bases. The CDR3 loop reads CASSLHGSGKTEAFF. CDR3 sequence (DNA): TGTGCCAGCAGCCTACACGGCTCAGGGAAGACTGAAGCTTTCTTT.

This rearrangement joins TRBV19 to TRBJ2-3; D is unresolved. The CDR3 spans 13 residues. CDR1 is LNHDA, CDR2 SQIVND, per germline (reference sequence). The V end lost 6 bases, the J end lost 5 bases, and 12 bases lay between the germline ends. In DNA, the CDR3 is TGTGCCAGTAGGCCTCCCTGGAGAGATACGCAGTATTTT. It translates to CASRPPWRDTQYF.

V is TRBV4-3 and J is TRBJ2-1; 10 bases map to TRBD2. The CDR3 is made up of 17 amino acids. The V gene's germline CDR1 is LGHNA and CDR2 YSLEER. Losses at the gene ends were 0 bases for V and 5 bases for J; bases not matched to a gene: 7. Written as DNA, the CDR3 is TGCGCCAGCAGCCAAGATCACCGCCTAGCGGGGGACAATGAGCAGTTCTTC. It is translated as CASSQDHRLAGDNEQFF.

The V and J genes are TRBV9 and TRBJ1-5, with 8 bases matching TRBD1. There are 15 residues in the CDR3. The V gene end was trimmed by 0 bases and the J gene end by 7 bases; junction bases not matched to a gene: 6. Germline V lookup: CDR1 SGDLS, CDR2 YYNGEE. The CDR3 bases are TGTGCCAGCAGCGTAGATAGTACAGGGGGACAGCCCCAGCATTTT. It is translated as CASSVDSTGGQPQHF.

The chain uses TRBV27 and TRBJ2-1; D gene uncertain. CDR3 length equals 15 residues. The V and J ends lost 2 bases and 2 bases respectively, with 10 bases between them. Germline lookup yields CDR1 MNHEY and CDR2 SMNVEV (reference sequence). The CDR3, as DNA: TGTGCCAGCAGTTTAATCCGGAGCGCCTACAATGAGCAGTTCTTC. Amino acid sequence: CASSLIRSAYNEQFF.

The CDR3 nucleotides are TGTGCCACCACCCGGGACAGGGGCAATCAGCCCCAGCATTTT. Its protein is CATTRDRGNQPQHF. The rearrangement links TRBV19 to TRBJ1-5; TRBD1 aligns across 9 bases. This CDR3 is 14 amino acids long. The J segment lost 2 bases and the V segment lost 10 bases, leaving 6 bases of the junction unmatched. Germline V gene data show CDR1 as LNHDA and CDR2 as SQIVND (reference sequence).

This clone was seen a single time. This chain links TRBV20-1 with TRBJ1-4; D is unclear. The CDR3 covers 10 residues. Germline CDR1 and CDR2: DFQATT and SNEGSKA (reference sequence). Trimming removed 5 bases at V and 6 bases at J, with 4 bases between. The CDR3, as DNA: TGCAGTGCTTCAGATGAAAAACTGTTTTTT. Amino acids: CSASDEKLFF.

This chain connects TRBV5-4 to TRBJ2-3; D not resolved. This CDR3 spans 15 amino acids. Germline V CDR1 and CDR2: SGHNT, YYREEE (reference sequence). Trimming removed 4 bases at V and 0 bases at J, with 12 bases between. DNA for the CDR3: TGTGCCAGCAGCAATAGACTGACTAGCACAGATACGCAGTATTTT. It yields the protein CASSNRLTSTDTQYF.

The CDR3 region has the DNA TGTGCCAGTAGTGAAGGGGGCCGAGTAGCCAAAAACATTCAGTACTTC. It translates to CASSEGGRVAKNIQYF. The chain is built from TRBV19 and TRBJ2-4, with 7 bases identical to TRBD1. This CDR3 region has 16 residues. Trimming removed 5 bases from V and 0 bases from J; junction bases left unmatched: 7. Germline V CDR1 and CDR2: LNHDA, SQIVND (reference sequence). The full variable domain, in which reference TRBV19 and TRBJ2-4 provide the parts outside the CDR3, is DGGITQSPKYLFRKEGQNVTLSCEQNLNHDAMYWYRQDPGQGLRLIYYSQIVNDFQKGDIAEGYSVSREKKESFPLTVTSAQKNPTAFYLCASSEGGRVAKNIQYFGAGTRLSVL.

The chain is built from TRBV29-1 and TRBJ1-6; tentatively, D is TRBD1 (6 bases). V lost 7 bases to trimming and J lost 8 bases, with 12 bases between them. Germline CDR1 SQVTM, CDR2 ANQGSEA. CDR3 length equals 12 residues. CDR3 sequence reads: CSAQGGDSPLHF. The CDR3 region has the DNA TGCAGCGCTCAAGGGGGGGATTCACCCCTCCACTTT.

The rearrangement joins TRBV5-1 to TRBJ2-7, with 8 bases identical to TRBD1. This CDR3 comprises 14 residues. Trimming cost V 3 bases and J 3 bases; bases outside gene matches: 5. Germline V gene lookup returns CDR1 SGHRS and CDR2 YFSETQ. CDR3 sequence (DNA): TGCGCCAGCAGCTCCCAGGGGGCCCACTACGAGCAGTACTTC. Its translation is CASSSQGAHYEQYF.

The chain carries TRBV27 and TRBJ2-1, with 7 bases aligning to TRBD2. Germline-derived CDR1 and CDR2 are MNHEY and SMNVEV (reference sequence). This CDR3 spans 13 amino acids. The J segment lost 3 bases and the V segment lost 4 bases, leaving 0 bases of the junction unmatched. In DNA form, the CDR3 reads TGTGCCAGCAGTTCTAGCGGCTACAATGAGCAGTTCTTC. Amino acid sequence: CASSSSGYNEQFF.

The V gene is TRBV7-8, the J gene TRBJ1-4, with a possible D match to TRBD1 (6 bases). The CDR3 is 15 amino acids. V was cut by 4 bases and J by 5 bases, with 14 bases left in between. Germline V gives CDR1 SGHVS, CDR2 FQNEAQ. CDR3 in DNA: TGTGCCAGCAGCTATGTAGGACAGTTAAATGAAAAACTGTTTTTT. Protein product: CASSYVGQLNEKLFF.

The chain couples TRBV2 to TRBJ2-2; 10 positions match TRBD1. The germline CDR1 and CDR2 sequences are SNHLY and FYNNEI. The V segment lost 7 bases and the J segment 7 bases; nucleotides outside the gene matches: 6. The CDR3 runs to 14 residues. The CDR3 is CASIGTGADGELFF. The CDR3 DNA reads TGTGCCAGCATAGGGACAGGGGCTGACGGGGAGCTGTTTTTT.

The chain couples TRBV7-2 to TRBJ1-6; 7 bases are shared with TRBD1. Germline loops: CDR1 SGHTA, CDR2 FQGNSA. V gave up 5 bases and J gave up 0 bases; unmatched junction bases: 7. This CDR3 comprises 17 residues. Here the CDR3 reads CASSRRQGISYNSPLHF. The DNA for the CDR3 is TGTGCCAGCAGCCGACGACAGGGAATCTCCTATAATTCACCCCTCCACTTT.

The CDR3 sequence: CASSVGKGQGIQPQHF. The DNA of the CDR3 is TGTGCCAGTAGTGTCGGTAAGGGACAGGGTATCCAGCCCCAGCATTTT. The J gene is TRBJ1-5, the V gene TRBV19; 9 bases align to TRBD1. Germline V gives CDR1 LNHDA, CDR2 SQIVND (reference sequence). The CDR3 loop spans 16 amino acids. Trimming removed 5 bases from V and 7 bases from J; junction bases left unmatched: 12.

The CDR3 DNA reads TGTGCCAGCACCCCCCGCCCCGGGACAGCATCCTACGAGCAGTACTTC. Translating gives CASTPRPGTASYEQYF. This chain links TRBV28 with TRBJ2-7; 7 bases map to TRBD1. The CDR3 extends over 16 amino acids. With 7 bases clipped from V and 1 base from J, the junction kept 13 bases outside the gene matches. Per germline, CDR1 MDHEN and CDR2 SYDVKM.

The chain employs TRBV14 and TRBJ2-3, with D perhaps matching TRBD1 (5 bases). This CDR3 region has 16 residues. The V gene lost 2 bases and the J gene lost 0 bases, with 12 bases spanning the gap. Germline V gene lookup returns CDR1 SGHDN and CDR2 FVKESK. CDR3 nucleotide sequence: TGTGCCAGCAGCCAAATAGGGGCTCCTAGCACAGATACGCAGTATTTT. Protein product: CASSQIGAPSTDTQYF. The full variable domain, completed using reference TRBV14 and TRBJ2-3, is EAGVTQFPSHSVIEKGQTVTLRCDPISGHDNLYWYRRVMGKEIKFLLHFVKESKQDESGMPNNRFLAERTGGTYSTLKVQPAELEDSGVYFCASSQIGAPSTDTQYFGPGTRLTVL.

The gene calls are TRBV5-1 and TRBJ1-2; 9 bases map to TRBD1. The CDR3 is 14 amino acids. V lost 3 bases, J lost 3 bases, and 3 bases stayed unmatched. CDR1 is SGHRS, CDR2 YFSETQ, per germline. CDR3 region: CASSWDREHYGYTF. The CDR3, as DNA: TGCGCCAGCAGCTGGGACAGGGAACACTATGGCTACACCTTC.

The chain has TRBV5-5 and TRBJ1-4, with D tentatively TRBD1 (5 bases). Trimming shortened V by 4 bases and J by 0 bases, and 7 bases separated the two germline ends. The CDR3 length is 14 residues. Per the germline V gene, CDR1 is SGHKS and CDR2 is YYEKEE (reference sequence). The CDR3 nucleotides are TGTGCCAGCAGCCCGACAGCAACTAATGAAAAACTGTTTTTT. Translated: CASSPTATNEKLFF.

CDR3 sequence (DNA): TGCGCCAGCAGCCCGAGCGGGAGGAACTACGAGCAGTACTTC. Translating it yields CASSPSGRNYEQYF. The chain carries TRBV4-3 and TRBJ2-7, with TRBD2 matching over 9 bases. The germline V gene has CDR1 LGHNA and CDR2 YSLEER. The CDR3 spans 14 residues. V gave up 4 bases and J gave up 3 bases; unmatched junction bases: 4.

CDR3 residues: CASSLSGLSLKTQYF. Here the CDR3 DNA reads TGTGCCAGCAGCTTGAGTGGTCTATCCCTAAAGACCCAGTACTTC. This sequence joins TRBV5-4 and TRBJ2-5; no reliable D call. Per the germline V gene, CDR1 is SGHNT and CDR2 is YYREEE (reference sequence). This CDR3 has 15 amino acids. Trimming took off 1 base at V and 6 bases at J, with 16 bases between the two ends. The whole variable domain, filled in from reference TRBV5-4 and TRBJ2-5, reads ETGVTQSPTHLIKTRGQQVTLRCSSQSGHNTVSWYQQALGQGPQFIFQYYREEENGRGNFPPRFSGLQFPNYSSELNVNALELDDSALYLCASSLSGLSLKTQYFGPGTRLLVL.

The chain carries TRBV12-5 and TRBJ2-1, with D possibly matching TRBD2 (6 bases). V lost 0 bases and J 4 bases, leaving 7 bases between the germline ends. This CDR3 has 14 residues. Germline V gene sequence: CDR1 LGHNT, CDR2 FRNRAP. The CDR3 protein is CASGLVRGYNEQFF. DNA of the CDR3: TGTGCTAGTGGTTTGGTACGGGGGTACAATGAGCAGTTCTTC.

The rearrangement joins TRBV4-1 to TRBJ2-3; no clear D gene. The ends were cut back, 4 bases at V and 2 bases at J, with 4 bases in the middle. The CDR3 sequence is 12 residues long. Germline loops: CDR1 MGHRA, CDR2 YSYEKL. CDR3 sequence: CASSLNTDTQYF. DNA for the CDR3: TGCGCCAGCAGCCTTAACACAGATACGCAGTATTTT.